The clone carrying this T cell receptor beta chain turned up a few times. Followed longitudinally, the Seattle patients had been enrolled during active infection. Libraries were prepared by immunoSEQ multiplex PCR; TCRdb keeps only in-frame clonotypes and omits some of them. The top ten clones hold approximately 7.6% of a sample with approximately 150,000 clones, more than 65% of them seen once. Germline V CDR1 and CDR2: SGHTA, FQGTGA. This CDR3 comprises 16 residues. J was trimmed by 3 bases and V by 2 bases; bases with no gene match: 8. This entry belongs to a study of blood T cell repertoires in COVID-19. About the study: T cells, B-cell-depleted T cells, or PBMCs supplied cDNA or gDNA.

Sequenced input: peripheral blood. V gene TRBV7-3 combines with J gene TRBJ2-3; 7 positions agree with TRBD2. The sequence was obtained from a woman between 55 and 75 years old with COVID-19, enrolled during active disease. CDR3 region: CASSLGVAGVTDTQYF. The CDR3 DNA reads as TGTGCCAGCAGCTTAGGGGTGGCGGGAGTGACAGATACGCAGTATTTT.